These 32 T cell receptor beta chains originate from one sample sequenced in a study of OX40 agonist ivuxolimab in advanced cancers. Profiling relied on immunoSEQ multiplex PCR, and the TCRdb table lists in-frame clones only, not all of them. The data contain about 63,000 clones, 80% to 90% of them singletons. The source material was CD4+ or CD8+ T cells sorted from blood, sampled in a trial of the OX40 agonist ivuxolimab. The receptor source for this set is an adult with an advanced solid tumor such as melanoma, head and neck, liver or kidney cancer.

CDR3: CASSPQRDRIIAKNIQYF. CDR3 DNA sequence: TGTGCCAGCTCACCACAACGGGACAGGATAATAGCCAAAAACATTCAGTACTTC. V gene TRBV18 combines with J gene TRBJ2-4, with 8 bases matching TRBD1. The CDR3 is 18 amino acids. Germline V gene lookup returns CDR1 KGHSH and CDR2 LQKENI. The ends lost 1 base at V and 0 bases at J; junction bases unmatched: 8. The variable domain in full, with the rest retrieved from reference TRBV18 and TRBJ2-4, is NAGVMQNPRHLVRRRGQEARLRCSPMKGHSHVYWYRQLPEEGLKFMVYLQKENIIDESGMPKERFSAEFPKEGPSILRIQQVVRGDSAAYFCASSPQRDRIIAKNIQYFGAGTRLSVL.

The chain couples TRBV28 to TRBJ1-2; no reliable D call. Trimming left V 2 bases short and J 6 bases short, with 16 bases between. CDR3 size: 15 residues. CDR1 is MDHEN and CDR2 is SYDVKM in the germline V gene. CDR3 sequence (DNA): TGTGCCAGCAGTTTACAATGGGGAGAACTGGATGGCTACACCTTC. This translates into CASSLQWGELDGYTF.

The chain couples TRBV18 to TRBJ2-7; 8 positions agree with TRBD1. CDR1 is KGHSH and CDR2 is LQKENI in the germline V gene. V lost 4 bases, J lost 0 bases, and 5 bases stayed unmatched. The length of the CDR3 is 15 residues. The CDR3 nucleotides are TGTGCCAGCTCACTGGGGACAGGAAGCTCCTACGAGCAGTACTTC. It codes for CASSLGTGSSYEQYF.

This chain links TRBV7-2 with TRBJ2-7; weak D call: TRBD2 (6 bases). Germline values: CDR1 SGHTA, CDR2 FQGNSA. The CDR3 spans 15 residues. The V and J ends lost 5 bases and 2 bases respectively, with 16 bases between them. CDR3 region: CASSIMRGSTYEQYF. For the CDR3, the DNA is TGTGCCAGCAGCATTATGCGGGGCTCAACCTACGAGCAGTACTTC.

V usage is TRBV5-1 and J usage is TRBJ1-5; possible D gene TRBD1, 5 bases. Trimming stripped 0 bases from V and 1 base from J, with 14 bases between. From germline, CDR1 is SGHRS and CDR2 YFSETQ. The CDR3 is made up of 17 amino acids. The CDR3 is CASSLDAGTGSNQPQHF. CDR3 coding DNA: TGCGCCAGCAGCTTGGACGCAGGAACAGGCAGCAATCAGCCCCAGCATTTT. Combining the CDR3 with reference TRBV5-1 and TRBJ1-5 gives the whole variable domain KAGVTQTPRYLIKTRGQQVTLSCSPISGHRSVSWYQQTPGQGLQFLFEYFSETQRNKGNFPGRFSGRQFSNSRSEMNVSTLELGDSALYLCASSLDAGTGSNQPQHFGDGTRLSIL.

This rearrangement joins TRBV29-1 to TRBJ1-1; no clear D gene. The CDR3 has 13 amino acids. V was clipped by 4 bases and J by 0 bases, with 9 bases between them. The germline CDR1 and CDR2 sequences are SQVTM and ANQGSEA. CDR3 nucleotides: TGCAGCGTTGCCGAAGGGATGAACACTGAAGCTTTCTTT. Translating it yields CSVAEGMNTEAFF.

The chain joins TRBV11-3 to TRBJ2-3; D unresolved. The CDR3 totals 15 residues. V was cut by 5 bases and J by 0 bases, with 12 bases left in between. Per germline, CDR1 SGHNT and CDR2 YENEEA. The CDR3 loop reads CASSPQLGSTDTQYF. The CDR3 DNA follows: TGTGCCAGCAGCCCCCAGTTGGGGAGCACAGATACGCAGTATTTT.

The J gene is TRBJ2-2, the V gene TRBV29-1; 7 nucleotides align to TRBD2. J was trimmed by 5 bases and V by 3 bases; bases with no gene match: 3. The germline V gene encodes CDR1 SQVTM and CDR2 ANQGSEA. This CDR3 spans 13 amino acids. The CDR3 DNA follows: TGCAGCGTTGATGGGGGAGGGACCGGGGAGCTGTTTTTT. It translates to CSVDGGGTGELFF.

The chain links TRBV5-4 to TRBJ2-6, with TRBD1 identical over 7 bases. Germline CDR1 SGHNT, CDR2 YYREEE (reference sequence). This CDR3 is built from 17 residues. After removal of 3 bases from V and 4 bases from J, the junction contained 10 bases not matched to a gene. For the CDR3, the DNA is TGTGCCAGCAGCTCGGGCAGGGGGATGTCGGGGGCCAACGTCCTGACTTTC. Translating it yields CASSSGRGMSGANVLTF.

V usage is TRBV13 and J usage is TRBJ2-5; 9 bases fit TRBD1. The DNA end is a closer match to TRBJ2-7, so the J assignment may be wrong. The germline V gene encodes CDR1 PRHDT and CDR2 FYEKMQ (reference sequence). The CDR3 length is 15 residues. In nucleotides, the CDR3 is TGTGCCAGCAGCTCCCGGACAGGGGTAACCTACGAGCAGTACTTC. Translation: CASSSRTGVTYEQYF.

J is TRBJ1-4 and V is TRBV4-1; 9 bases map to TRBD1. The CDR3 sequence is 14 residues long. CDR1 is MGHRA and CDR2 is YSYEKL in the germline V gene. Germline trimming cut 4 bases from V and 8 bases from J; bases unmatched to any gene: 5. The CDR3 region has the DNA TGCGCCAGCAGCCGGACAGGGGAAGGCGAAAAACTGTTTTTT. This translates into CASSRTGEGEKLFF.

A single count supports this clone. The V gene is TRBV28, the J gene TRBJ2-6; D call uncertain. V was cut by 3 bases and J by 1 base, with 4 bases left in between. The CDR3 sequence is 14 residues long. Germline assignment: CDR1 MDHEN and CDR2 SYDVKM. The CDR3 spells CASSFFSGANVLTF. CDR3 nucleotide sequence: TGTGCCAGCAGTTTTTTTTCTGGGGCCAACGTCCTGACTTTC.

The chain couples TRBV6-1 to TRBJ2-7; weak D call: TRBD1 (5 bases). V was shortened by 8 bases and J by 2 bases, with 13 bases between the two germline ends. Germline values: CDR1 MNHNS, CDR2 SASEGT. CDR3 size: 13 residues. The CDR3, as DNA: TGTGCCAGCCCGGGCAACAGGCCCTACGAGCAGTACTTC. Protein sequence: CASPGNRPYEQYF.

About this clone itself: The DNA is left out, because the CDR3 cannot be placed on it with certainty; the CDR3 is given as TCRdb lists it. The chain couples TRBV27 to TRBJ2-5. Germline loops: CDR1 MNHEY, CDR2 SMNVEV (reference sequence). The CDR3 spans 16 residues, counting both ends. The CDR3 loop is CAAPLRSPLISVTQYF.

The table lists this clone with a count of one. This chain connects TRBV5-1 to TRBJ2-4; D ambiguous. The CDR3 is 14 amino acids. V was pared by 3 bases and J by 3 bases, with 10 bases between. In germline, CDR1 is SGHRS, CDR2 YFSETQ. Written as DNA, the CDR3 is TGCGCCAGCAGCTCCGATGTCCGCAAAAACATTCAGTACTTC. Its translation: CASSSDVRKNIQYF.

This clone occurred once. The chain uses TRBV6-1 and TRBJ1-5; D call uncertain. Germline values: CDR1 MNHNS, CDR2 SASEGT. This CDR3 comprises 16 residues. V lost 2 bases and J lost 0, with 11 bases in between. The CDR3 region has the DNA TGTGCCAGCAGTGAACGGGGAGATTATAGCAATCAGCCCCAGCATTTT. It is translated as CASSERGDYSNQPQHF.

J is TRBJ2-2 and V is TRBV27, with D maybe TRBD1 (5 bases). Germline V gives CDR1 MNHEY, CDR2 SMNVEV (reference sequence). CDR3 size: 15 residues. V shed 3 bases and J shed 1 base, with 9 bases lying between them. As DNA, the CDR3 is TGTGCCAGCAGTTTGCGGCAGGGGAACACCGGGGAGCTGTTTTTT. Translation gives CASSLRQGNTGELFF.

V usage is TRBV6-5 and J usage is TRBJ1-1; 7 bases agree with TRBD1. The CDR3 spans 14 residues. Unmatched junction bases numbered 6, after V lost 4 bases and J lost 4 bases. Germline V lookup: CDR1 MNHEY, CDR2 SVGAGI. The DNA for the CDR3 is TGTGCCAGCAGTTTACAGGGGCGGCTCACTGAAGCTTTCTTT. Its protein product is CASSLQGRLTEAFF.

As regards this clone: Other DNA sequences in this sample translate to the same CDR3. The chain employs TRBV5-1 and TRBJ1-6, with 8 nucleotides matching TRBD1. V was clipped by 4 bases and J by 6 bases; unmatched bases: 3. Per the germline V gene, CDR1 is SGHRS and CDR2 is YFSETQ. The CDR3 has 14 residues. This CDR3 reads CASSLGQGNSPLHF. DNA of the CDR3: TGCGCCAGCAGCCTCGGACAGGGTAATTCACCCCTCCACTTT.

The chain employs TRBV6-5 and TRBJ2-2; 9 bases fit TRBD2. This CDR3 contains 16 residues. V lost 2 bases to trimming and J lost 1 base; unmatched junction nucleotides: 2. Germline CDR1 MNHEY, CDR2 SVGAGI. The CDR3 is CASSYGTSLNTGELFF. The CDR3 DNA reads as TGTGCCAGCAGTTACGGGACTAGCCTGAACACCGGGGAGCTGTTTTTT.

The genes are TRBV29-1 and TRBJ1-1; tentatively, D is TRBD1 (5 bases). V shed 0 bases and J shed 5 bases, with 13 bases lying between them. This CDR3 contains 14 residues. Germline assignment: CDR1 SQVTM and CDR2 ANQGSEA. The DNA for the CDR3 is TGCAGCGTTGAAGATCGAGGGGCGCGAACTGAAGCTTTCTTT. Translating it yields CSVEDRGARTEAFF.

V is TRBV15 and J is TRBJ2-3; the D gene is possibly TRBD1 (5 bases). The V end lost 0 bases, the J end lost 2 bases, and 12 bases lay between the germline ends. Germline loops: CDR1 LNHNV, CDR2 YYDKDF (reference sequence). The CDR3 loop spans 16 amino acids. CDR3 DNA sequence: TGTGCCACCAGCAGAGATCGGACAATACTCACAGATACGCAGTATTTT. This sequence encodes CATSRDRTILTDTQYF.

The V and J genes are TRBV5-4 and TRBJ1-1; D is unresolved. Trimming pared 3 bases from V and 0 bases from J, leaving 9 bases between. The CDR3 length is 14 residues. CDR1 SGHNT and CDR2 YYREEE come from the germline V gene (reference sequence). CDR3 amino acids: CASSSIYVNTEAFF. CDR3 in DNA: TGTGCCAGCAGCTCCATTTATGTGAACACTGAAGCTTTCTTT.

The chain couples TRBV5-1 to TRBJ2-2, with TRBD2 as a possible D gene (6 bases). The V and J ends lost 5 bases and 8 bases respectively, with 13 bases between them. This CDR3 is 13 amino acids long. The germline V gene encodes CDR1 SGHRS and CDR2 YFSETQ. The CDR3 coding sequence is TGCGCCAGCAGATCCGGAGGGGTAGGGGAGCTGTTTTTT. Translating it yields CASRSGGVGELFF. Looking up the rest from reference TRBV5-1 and TRBJ2-2 gives the full variable domain: KAGVTQTPRYLIKTRGQQVTLSCSPISGHRSVSWYQQTPGQGLQFLFEYFSETQRNKGNFPGRFSGRQFSNSRSEMNVSTLELGDSALYLCASRSGGVGELFFGEGSRLTVL.

In its sample, this clone was seen once. V and J are TRBV2 and TRBJ1-2; D may be TRBD1 (5 bases). The CDR3 is 13 amino acids. The V end was cut by 3 bases, the J end by 4 bases, with 9 bases between. Germline V gene lookup returns CDR1 SNHLY and CDR2 FYNNEI. CDR3 protein: CASSESGSYGYTF. The CDR3 DNA follows: TGTGCCAGCAGTGAGTCAGGGAGCTATGGCTACACCTTC.

The chain has TRBV5-5 and TRBJ1-1; 7 nucleotides agree with TRBD1. Unmatched junction bases numbered 7, after V lost 3 bases and J lost 2 bases. This CDR3 is 15 amino acids long. The germline V gene encodes CDR1 SGHKS and CDR2 YYEKEE (reference sequence). DNA of the CDR3: TGTGCCAGCAGCTGGTTTGGACAGGAAAACACTGAAGCTTTCTTT. Protein: CASSWFGQENTEAFF. The full variable domain, completed using reference TRBV5-5 and TRBJ1-1, is DAGVTQSPTHLIKTRGQQVTLRCSPISGHKSVSWYQQVLGQGPQFIFQYYEKEERGRGNFPDRFSARQFPNYSSELNVNALLLGDSALYLCASSWFGQENTEAFFGQGTRLTVV.

This chain links TRBV5-8 with TRBJ1-4; TRBD1 is a possible D gene (6 bases). Germline V lookup: CDR1 SGHTS, CDR2 YDEGEE. Trimming left V 2 bases short and J 3 bases short, with 11 bases between. The CDR3 loop spans 15 amino acids. CDR3 residues: CASSFFRGANEKLFF. The CDR3 DNA reads TGTGCCAGCAGCTTTTTTAGGGGGGCTAATGAAAAACTGTTTTTT.

The J gene is TRBJ2-1, the V gene TRBV5-6; D remains ambiguous. CDR3 size: 14 residues. Germline V lookup: CDR1 SGHDT, CDR2 YYEEEE. V was clipped by 4 bases and J by 0 bases, with 8 bases between them. The CDR3 sequence is CASSPRSSYNEQFF. CDR3 DNA: TGTGCCAGCAGCCCCCGGAGCTCCTACAATGAGCAGTTCTTC.

The genes are TRBV29-1 and TRBJ1-5; D possibly corresponds to TRBD1 (6 bases). Trimming removed 6 bases at V and 4 bases at J, with 13 bases between. Per germline, CDR1 SQVTM and CDR2 ANQGSEA. The CDR3 loop spans 13 amino acids. CDR3 in amino acids: CSVAFRGNQPQHF. DNA of the CDR3: TGCAGCGTCGCCTTCAGGGGAAATCAGCCCCAGCATTTT.

The gene calls are TRBV18 and TRBJ2-2; unclear D gene. Germline values: CDR1 KGHSH, CDR2 LQKENI. The V and J ends lost 2 bases and 5 bases respectively, with 12 bases between them. This CDR3 has 15 residues. CDR3 sequence reads: CASSPISYLTGELFF. CDR3 sequence (DNA): TGTGCCAGCTCACCAATTTCGTACCTTACCGGGGAGCTGTTTTTT. Filled out from reference TRBV18 and TRBJ2-2, the complete variable domain reads NAGVMQNPRHLVRRRGQEARLRCSPMKGHSHVYWYRQLPEEGLKFMVYLQKENIIDESGMPKERFSAEFPKEGPSILRIQQVVRGDSAAYFCASSPISYLTGELFFGEGSRLTVL.

This rearrangement joins TRBV7-9 to TRBJ1-2; the D is unclear. Trimming cost V 0 bases and J 6 bases, with 14 bases left between them. CDR3 size: 15 residues. Germline values: CDR1 SEHNR, CDR2 FQNEAQ (reference sequence). CDR3 DNA sequence: TGTGCCAGCAGCTTAGCAGAGGATCGCTTCGATGGCTACACCTTC. Its protein product is CASSLAEDRFDGYTF.

This clone was recorded a few times. The chain uses TRBV27 and TRBJ2-1; no clear D. CDR1 and CDR2 from the germline V gene are MNHEY and SMNVEV (reference sequence). V was trimmed by 4 bases and J by 13 bases, leaving 11 bases between them. The CDR3 totals 11 residues. CDR3 bases: TGTGCCAGCAGTTATGGCCTGGGCCAGTTCTTC. Protein product: CASSYGLGQFF.